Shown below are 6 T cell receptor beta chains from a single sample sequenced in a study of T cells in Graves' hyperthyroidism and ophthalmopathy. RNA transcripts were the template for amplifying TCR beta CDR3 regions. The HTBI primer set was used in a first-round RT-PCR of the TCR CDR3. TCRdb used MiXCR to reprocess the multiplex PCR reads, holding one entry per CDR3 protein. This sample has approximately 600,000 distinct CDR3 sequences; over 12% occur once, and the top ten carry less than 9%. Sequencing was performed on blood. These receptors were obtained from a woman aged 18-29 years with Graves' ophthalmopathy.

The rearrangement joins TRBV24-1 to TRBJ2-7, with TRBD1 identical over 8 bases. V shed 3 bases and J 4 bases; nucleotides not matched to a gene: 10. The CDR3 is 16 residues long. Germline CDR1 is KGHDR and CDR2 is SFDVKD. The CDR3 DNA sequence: TGTGCCACCAGTGATGGGGGAGACAGGGGAAGGTACGAGCAGTACTTC. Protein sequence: CATSDGGDRGRYEQYF.

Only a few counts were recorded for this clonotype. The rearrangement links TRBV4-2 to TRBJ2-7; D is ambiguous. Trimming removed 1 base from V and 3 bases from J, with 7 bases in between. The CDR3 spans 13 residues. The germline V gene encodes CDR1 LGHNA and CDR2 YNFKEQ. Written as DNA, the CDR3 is TGTGCCAGCAGCCAAGGTGTTAACTACGAGCAGTACTTC. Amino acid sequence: CASSQGVNYEQYF.

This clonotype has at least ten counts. The CDR3 DNA reads as TGTGCCAGCAGCCCCGCCGCGGGAGGCCAAGAGACCCAGTACTTC. It codes for CASSPAAGGQETQYF. The V call is TRBV7-3, the J call TRBJ2-5; 8 nucleotides line up with TRBD2. This CDR3 is built from 15 residues. The V gene's germline CDR1 is SGHTA and CDR2 FQGTGA. J gave up 1 base and V 5 bases, and 6 bases lay outside the gene matches.

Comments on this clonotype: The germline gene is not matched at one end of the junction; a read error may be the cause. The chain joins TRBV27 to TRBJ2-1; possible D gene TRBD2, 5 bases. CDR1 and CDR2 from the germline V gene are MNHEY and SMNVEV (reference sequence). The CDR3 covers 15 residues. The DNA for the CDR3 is TGTGCCAGCAGTTTGAACCCTGGCGGGTACAGTGAGCAGTTCTTC. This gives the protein CASSLNPGGYSEQFF.

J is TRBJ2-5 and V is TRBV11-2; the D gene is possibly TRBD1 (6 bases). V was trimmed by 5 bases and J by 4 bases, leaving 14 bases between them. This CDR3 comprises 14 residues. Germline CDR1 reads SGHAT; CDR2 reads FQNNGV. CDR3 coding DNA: TGTGCCAGCAGCGTAAACAGGGTTGGAGAGACCCAGTACTTC. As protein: CASSVNRVGETQYF.

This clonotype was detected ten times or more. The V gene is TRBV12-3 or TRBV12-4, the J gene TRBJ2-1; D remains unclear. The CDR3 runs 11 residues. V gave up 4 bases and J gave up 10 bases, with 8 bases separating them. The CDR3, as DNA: TGTGCCAGCAGTTATCTGGGGGAGCAGTTCTTC. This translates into CASSYLGEQFF.